This entry concerns a single T cell receptor beta chain. The sample is drawn from a study of blood T cell repertoires in COVID-19. Overall study: Whether acute or convalescent, the COVID-19 samples came from the United States, Italy and Spain. T cells, B-cell-depleted T cells, or PBMCs provided the cDNA or gDNA that served as material.

Authors' processing steps: From reference gene primer amplification, estimates of nucleated cell counts were derived. Assay used: immunoSEQ multiplex PCR; TCRdb lists only in-frame clones, some missing. The D gene and trimming were derived from the DNA, and the V and J assignments and clone size from that table. The sample comprises tens of thousands of clones, approximately 87% of which are singletons, and about 20% rests with the top ten. Unmatched junction bases numbered 5, after V lost 6 bases and J lost 11 bases. Germline-derived CDR1 and CDR2 are MNHEY and SVGAGI. This CDR3 contains 11 residues.

The V call is TRBV6-5, the J call TRBJ1-1; 8 nucleotides agree with TRBD1. This clonotype was sampled from an elderly woman with acute or convalescent COVID-19. Sequenced sample: peripheral blood. CDR3 region: CASRATGDAFF. CDR3 sequence (DNA): TGTGCCAGCAGAGCGACAGGGGACGCTTTCTTT.